This T cell receptor (beta chain) was retrieved from a study of blood T cells in healthy people across ages. Study details: Capturing about one barcoded beta molecule per two T cells was achieved by template switching.

The V gene's germline CDR1 is SQVTM and CDR2 ANQGSEA. The CDR3 spans 11 residues. Trimming left V 4 bases short and J 11 bases short, with 12 bases between. Primed by a sample-barcoded 5' primer and a J-beta primer mix, a second PCR proceeded for roughly 7 to 11 cycles. TCRdb fed the 5' RACE reads into MiXCR, producing one record per CDR3 protein. The sample shows some 1.4 million distinct CDR3 sequences, about 40% of them seen only once. The sample holds many counts of this clonotype. The sequencing input was blood. The chain recombines TRBV29-1 with TRBJ2-1; D call uncertain. This clonotype originated in a woman aged 18 to 35 in good health. CDR3 amino acids: CSVVTPAQQFF. CDR3 sequence (DNA): TGCAGCGTTGTTACTCCCGCCCAGCAGTTCTTC.